This TCR beta chain was captured by sequencing in a study of beta chain features in type 1 diabetes. Remarks on this clone: A junction boundary mismatches the germline segment, possibly from a read error.

The authors reverse transcribed all of the isolated RNA, so sequencing captured expressed TCRB transcripts. The data were produced by immunoSEQ multiplex PCR, yet TCRdb's version contains in-frame clones alone and is incomplete. The table includes about 320,000 clones, 13% to 15% detected once. This CDR3 has 17 amino acids. Germline V CDR1 and CDR2: ENHRY, SYGVKD. The sequence came from a man younger than 40 in good health. Sequencing input: central memory CD4+ T cells from blood. The chain couples TRBV10-3 to TRBJ2-6; 11 bases align to TRBD1. This CDR3 reads CALSRDRGVSGANVLTF. The CDR3 coding sequence is TGTGCCCTCAGTAGGGACAGGGGGGTCTCTGGGGCCAACGTCCTGACTTTC.